What follows is one T cell receptor beta chain and its context. Antigen specificity is unknown. The record originates from a study of T cell responses to AZD1222 COVID-19 vaccine. The study's findings and limits: There were repertoire samples only from the period after the peak T cell response. Seropositive AZD1222 recipients at baseline numbered only five or six.

This table comes from immunoSEQ multiplex PCR, and its TCRdb copy is limited to in-frame clones, with some not included. Here the sample spans roughly 190,000 clones, roughly 90% being singletons. The CDR3 totals 15 residues. Trimming removed 6 bases from V and 4 bases from J, with 16 bases in between. Germline lookup yields CDR1 MDHEN and CDR2 SYDVKM. Samples with a second dose at about 4 or about 12 weeks were pooled together. This sample comprised peripheral blood, obtained 28 days after the second AZD1222 dose. The TCR was taken from an adult who received the AZD1222 COVID-19 vaccine. The V and J genes are TRBV28 and TRBJ2-1; D perhaps matches TRBD1 (5 bases). The CDR3 bases are TGTGCCAGCAGCCCCAGACAGCCCTCATACAATGAGCAGTTCTTC. This translates into CASSPRQPSYNEQFF.